These T cell receptor beta chains were read from a single sample in a study of blood T cell repertoires in COVID-19. The repertoire was sequenced with immunoSEQ multiplex PCR; TCRdb's copy has only in-frame clones and lacks some. The profile shows 200,000 or so clones, 70% to 90% of them singletons. Source material: peripheral blood. Receptors were obtained from a middle-aged man who had recovered from COVID-19. The CDR3 runs from the conserved cysteine through the conserved F or W. D genes are given only for firm matches. Only some rows state a clone size, as once, few, many or a class for expanded clones.

d_gene | abundance | j_gene | v_gene | CDR3nt | CDR3aa
TRBD1 | NA | TRBJ1-2 | TRBV28 | TGTGCCAGCAGAGGTGGGCGGGCAGGGGGCGCGGTAGGCTACACCTTC | CASRGGRAGGAVGYTF
TRBD1 | NA | TRBJ1-1 | TRBV6-5 | TGTGCCAGCAGCCCAGGGACAGGGGTTGAAGCTTTCTTT | CASSPGTGVEAFF
NA | NA | TRBJ1-3 | TRBV29-1 | TGCAGCGTGGGGACTGGCCTGACAGGAAACACCATATATTTT | CSVGTGLTGNTIYF
NA | NA | TRBJ2-7 | TRBV19 | TGTGCCAGTAGTATATATGGCGGCGTACAAGAGCAGTACTTC | CASSIYGGVQEQYF
TRBD1 | NA | TRBJ2-7 | TRBV7-2 | TGTGCCAGCAGCTTACGTCGGACAGGCCGAACGATTTCCTACGAGCAGTACTTC | CASSLRRTGRTISYEQYF
TRBD1 | once | TRBJ2-3 | TRBV5-6 | TGTGCCAGCAGCTTACAGGGGAGCGCAGATACGCAGTATTTT | CASSLQGSADTQYF
NA | once | TRBJ2-3 | TRBV5-1 | TGCGCCAGCAGCTTGACCCCAGATCACACAGATACGCAGTATTTT | CASSLTPDHTDTQYF
TRBD2 | NA | TRBJ2-1 | TRBV6-6 | TGTGCCAGCAGCCTACTAGCGGGAGGAAACAATGAGCAGTTCTTC | CASSLLAGGNNEQFF
NA | few | TRBJ1-2 | TRBV28 | TGTGCCAGCAGTGCATCGCCCCTCGGTGGCTACACCTTC | CASSASPLGGYTF
NA | NA | TRBJ1-1 | TRBV6-5 | TGTGCCAGCACTACTAACTGGGACTTCTCTGAAGCTTTCTTT | CASTTNWDFSEAFF
TRBD1 | NA | TRBJ1-4 | TRBV20-1 | TGCAGTGCTAGTAGGTCGGGGACAGGCTATGAAAAACTGTTTTTT | CSASRSGTGYEKLFF
TRBD2 | NA | TRBJ2-1 | TRBV7-6 | TGTGCCAGCAGCTTCCTGGGGGCGGGAGGACCCAATGAGCAGTTCTTC | CASSFLGAGGPNEQFF
TRBD2 | NA | TRBJ2-1 | TRBV18 | TGTGCCAGCTCACCTCGAACTAGCGGGAGCCGCTACAATGAGCAGTTCTTC | CASSPRTSGSRYNEQFF
NA | NA | TRBJ2-1 | TRBV3-1/TRBV3-2 | TGTGCCAGCAGCCAAGGAGTTCCCAATGAGCAGTTCTTC | CASSQGVPNEQFF
NA | NA | TRBJ2-5 | TRBV5-1 | TGCGCCAGCAGCTACGACGGAGAGGGTGAAGAGACCCAGTACTTC | CASSYDGEGEETQYF
NA | NA | TRBJ2-7 | TRBV28 | TGTGCCAGCAGGTACAGCTCCTACGAGCAGTACTTC | CASRYSSYEQYF
TRBD1 | NA | TRBJ2-7 | TRBV10-3 | TGTGCCATCAGCTACAACAGGGGTTACGAGCAGTACTTC | CAISYNRGYEQYF
TRBD2 | NA | TRBJ2-2 | TRBV2 | TGTGCCAGCAGGGGGGGACTAGCGAACACCGGGGAGCTGTTTTTT | CASRGGLANTGELFF
NA | NA | TRBJ2-7 | TRBV9 | TGTGCCAGCAGCGTAGTGCCCGCCAGCTCCTACGAGCAGTACTTC | CASSVVPASSYEQYF
NA | NA | TRBJ2-7 | TRBV19 | TGTGCCAGTAGTATAGTGTTACGGGTCGGTTCCTACGAGCAGTACTTC | CASSIVLRVGSYEQYF
NA | many | TRBJ2-5 | TRBV11-2 | TGTGCCAGCAGCTTAGACACAGGGTTTCACTTC | CASSLDTGFHF